A selection of T cell receptor beta chains follows, all from one sample in a study of blood T cell repertoires in COVID-19. Using immunoSEQ multiplex PCR, the repertoire was profiled, and TCRdb retains in-frame clones only, with some absent. The top ten clones hold 2.5% to 3.5% of a sample with 300,000 to 450,000 clones, 85% to 90% of them seen once. Sequenced material: peripheral blood. Receptors were obtained from a human donor in a cohort sampled during active COVID-19. The CDR3 runs from the conserved cysteine through the conserved F or W. A D gene is named only where the DNA matches it firmly. Clone size is not always given. Where it is, it says once, few, many or a class for expanded clones.

v_call: TRBV7-9
clone_size: .
j_call: TRBJ2-7
d_call: TRBD1
cdr3_nt: TGTGCCAGCAGCTTAGGGGACAGGGCGAAGGAGCAGTACTTC
cdr3_aa: CASSLGDRAKEQYF

v_call: TRBV3-1/TRBV3-2
clone_size: .
j_call: TRBJ2-7
d_call: TRBD2
cdr3_nt: TGTGCCAGCAGCCAAGGACTAGCGGAGGTCTACGAGCAGTACTTC
cdr3_aa: CASSQGLAEVYEQYF

v_call: TRBV4-1
clone_size: .
j_call: TRBJ2-7
d_call: .
cdr3_nt: TGCGCCAGCAGCCAAGGGTTGATCACAGGGAAACTCGACAACGAGCAGTACTTC
cdr3_aa: CASSQGLITGKLDNEQYF

v_call: TRBV5-1
clone_size: .
j_call: TRBJ1-5
d_call: TRBD1
cdr3_nt: TGCGCCATTAAATGCCGGGACAGAGATCAGCCCCAGCATTTT
cdr3_aa: CAIKCRDRDQPQHF

v_call: TRBV20-1
clone_size: .
j_call: TRBJ1-1
d_call: .
cdr3_nt: TGCAGTGCTAGAGGAGGAGCTGAAGCTTTCTTT
cdr3_aa: CSARGGAEAFF

v_call: TRBV20-1
clone_size: .
j_call: TRBJ2-7
d_call: .
cdr3_nt: TGCAGTGCTAGTCCCCCGGGGTTGCGGGTCGGGCAGTACTTC
cdr3_aa: CSASPPGLRVGQYF

v_call: TRBV21-1
clone_size: .
j_call: TRBJ1-5
d_call: .
cdr3_nt: TGTGCCAGCAGCAAAGGGGAGGGGCCGAAGCCCCAGCATTTT
cdr3_aa: CASSKGEGPKPQHF

v_call: TRBV11-2
clone_size: .
j_call: TRBJ1-2
d_call: TRBD1
cdr3_nt: TGTGCCAGCAGCTTTTCTAAACAGGGGAACTATGGCTACACCTTC
cdr3_aa: CASSFSKQGNYGYTF

v_call: TRBV4-1
clone_size: .
j_call: TRBJ2-1
d_call: .
cdr3_nt: TGCGCCAGCAGCCTTCGGTTTCTCAGGGATGAGCAGTTCTTC
cdr3_aa: CASSLRFLRDEQFF

v_call: TRBV2
clone_size: .
j_call: TRBJ2-1
d_call: .
cdr3_nt: TGTGCCAGCAGTGAAGAGGTAGCGACGAATGAGCAGTTCTTC
cdr3_aa: CASSEEVATNEQFF

v_call: TRBV29-1
clone_size: .
j_call: TRBJ1-2
d_call: TRBD1
cdr3_nt: TGCAGCGTGGTAAGACAGGGGGCATCCGGCTATGGCTACACCTTC
cdr3_aa: CSVVRQGASGYGYTF

v_call: TRBV29-1
clone_size: .
j_call: TRBJ2-7
d_call: TRBD2
cdr3_nt: TGCAGCGTTAAAAGGACTAGCGGACTGGCCTACGAGCAGTACTTC
cdr3_aa: CSVKRTSGLAYEQYF

v_call: TRBV7-9
clone_size: .
j_call: TRBJ2-3
d_call: .
cdr3_nt: TGTGCCAGCAGCTTAAACAATCATGACACAGATACGCAGTATTTT
cdr3_aa: CASSLNNHDTDTQYF

v_call: TRBV29-1
clone_size: .
j_call: TRBJ1-4
d_call: .
cdr3_nt: TGCAGCGTTGGCACAGGCGCGACTAATGAAAAACTGTTTTTT
cdr3_aa: CSVGTGATNEKLFF

v_call: TRBV28
clone_size: .
j_call: TRBJ2-1
d_call: TRBD2
cdr3_nt: TGTGCCAGCAGTTTTGACGGACTAGCGGCATTCAATGAGCAGTTCTTC
cdr3_aa: CASSFDGLAAFNEQFF

v_call: TRBV19
clone_size: .
j_call: TRBJ1-1
d_call: TRBD1
cdr3_nt: TGTGCCAGTACCCAGACAGGGGAAACTGAAGCTTTCTTT
cdr3_aa: CASTQTGETEAFF

v_call: TRBV4-1
clone_size: .
j_call: TRBJ1-4
d_call: .
cdr3_nt: TGCGCCAGCAGCCGAACCGGGATTCCGAATGAAAAACTGTTTTTT
cdr3_aa: CASSRTGIPNEKLFF

v_call: TRBV5-5
clone_size: .
j_call: TRBJ2-7
d_call: .
cdr3_nt: TGTGCCAGCAAGGCTCTAGCGGAGGGGGGGTACGAGCAGTACTTC
cdr3_aa: CASKALAEGGYEQYF

v_call: TRBV27
clone_size: .
j_call: TRBJ2-5
d_call: TRBD2
cdr3_nt: TGTGCCAGCAGTTTTAGGGGAGGGTACGGAGAGACCCAGTACTTC
cdr3_aa: CASSFRGGYGETQYF

v_call: TRBV4-1
clone_size: once
j_call: TRBJ2-7
d_call: TRBD2
cdr3_nt: TGCGCCAGCAGCCTCGGGACTAGCGGGAGTTACGAGCAGTACTTC
cdr3_aa: CASSLGTSGSYEQYF

v_call: TRBV7-8
clone_size: .
j_call: TRBJ1-2
d_call: TRBD1
cdr3_nt: TGTGCCAGCAGCCAAGCCCGACAGGGAGGCTACACCTTC
cdr3_aa: CASSQARQGGYTF

v_call: TRBV15
clone_size: few
j_call: TRBJ1-2
d_call: .
cdr3_nt: TGTGCCACCAGCAGAGATATCGGACAGCACTATGGCTACACCTTC
cdr3_aa: CATSRDIGQHYGYTF

v_call: TRBV5-1
clone_size: once
j_call: TRBJ2-2
d_call: .
cdr3_nt: TGCGCCAGCAGCTTCTCGCTTAGCGGCAACACCGGGGAGCTGTTTTTT
cdr3_aa: CASSFSLSGNTGELFF

v_call: TRBV4-1
clone_size: few
j_call: TRBJ1-2
d_call: TRBD1
cdr3_nt: TGCGCCAGCAGCCTCCGGGACAGGAACTATGGCTACACCTTC
cdr3_aa: CASSLRDRNYGYTF

v_call: TRBV2
clone_size: .
j_call: TRBJ2-3
d_call: TRBD2
cdr3_nt: TGTGCCAGCAGGAAGGTCCTACTAGCGGGGGGTATGGGCACAGATACGCAGTATTTT
cdr3_aa: CASRKVLLAGGMGTDTQYF

v_call: TRBV11-2
clone_size: .
j_call: TRBJ1-1
d_call: .
cdr3_nt: TGTGCCAGCAGCTCCACCAGGGGCCGGAACACTGAAGCTTTCTTT
cdr3_aa: CASSSTRGRNTEAFF

v_call: TRBV7-6
clone_size: many
j_call: TRBJ2-1
d_call: .
cdr3_nt: TGTGCCAGCAGCTTAGAGACAGGCGCTTACAATGAGCAGTTCTTC
cdr3_aa: CASSLETGAYNEQFF

v_call: TRBV3-1/TRBV3-2
clone_size: .
j_call: TRBJ2-2
d_call: TRBD2
cdr3_nt: TGTGCCAGCAGCCAAGAAAGCGGGAGAGGGGAGCTGTTTTTT
cdr3_aa: CASSQESGRGELFF

v_call: TRBV5-5
clone_size: .
j_call: TRBJ2-7
d_call: TRBD1
cdr3_nt: TGTGCCAGCAGACGCCCGGGACAGGGGGTGGGGGAGCAGTACTTC
cdr3_aa: CASRRPGQGVGEQYF

v_call: TRBV24-1
clone_size: .
j_call: TRBJ2-5
d_call: TRBD1
cdr3_nt: TGTGCCACCAGTGCCGCGACAGGGGGATGGGAGACCCAGTACTTC
cdr3_aa: CATSAATGGWETQYF

v_call: TRBV6-7
clone_size: .
j_call: TRBJ1-1
d_call: .
cdr3_nt: TGTGCCAGCAGTTACCCTCTAGTGCTTGAAGCTTTCTTT
cdr3_aa: CASSYPLVLEAFF

v_call: TRBV7-8
clone_size: .
j_call: TRBJ1-1
d_call: TRBD1
cdr3_nt: TGTGCCAGCAGCTTACTAGGGGGCTACGCTGAAGCTTTCTTT
cdr3_aa: CASSLLGGYAEAFF

v_call: TRBV5-6
clone_size: .
j_call: TRBJ1-1
d_call: .
cdr3_nt: TGTGCCAGCAGCTACAGGGTTCGGGGCACTGAAGCTTTCTTT
cdr3_aa: CASSYRVRGTEAFF

v_call: TRBV5-1
clone_size: .
j_call: TRBJ2-5
d_call: .
cdr3_nt: TGCGCCAGCAGCCCAAGAACGGGACAAGAGACCCAGTACTTC
cdr3_aa: CASSPRTGQETQYF

v_call: TRBV28
clone_size: .
j_call: TRBJ1-3
d_call: .
cdr3_nt: TGTGCCAGCAGTCCCCCTAGTTTGTCTGGAAACACCATATATTTT
cdr3_aa: CASSPPSLSGNTIYF

v_call: TRBV5-4
clone_size: few
j_call: TRBJ1-2
d_call: .
cdr3_nt: TGTGCCAGCAGCTACTCAGGGAACTATGGCTACACCTTC
cdr3_aa: CASSYSGNYGYTF

v_call: TRBV6-6
clone_size: .
j_call: TRBJ2-5
d_call: .
cdr3_nt: TGTGCCAGCAGTGCTACCCAAGGGGGGGGGACCCAGTACTTC
cdr3_aa: CASSATQGGGTQYF

v_call: TRBV5-1
clone_size: .
j_call: TRBJ2-2
d_call: .
cdr3_nt: TGCGCCAGCAGCTTGTTGGAGGTCGGGGAGCTGTTTTTT
cdr3_aa: CASSLLEVGELFF

v_call: TRBV7-6
clone_size: few
j_call: TRBJ1-4
d_call: .
cdr3_nt: TGTGCCAGCAGCTTAGAGGCAGGATTCACTAATGAAAAACTGTTTTTT
cdr3_aa: CASSLEAGFTNEKLFF

v_call: TRBV19
clone_size: .
j_call: TRBJ1-2
d_call: TRBD1
cdr3_nt: TGTGCCAGTAGTATAACGACAGGGCCATGGTATGGCTACACCTTC
cdr3_aa: CASSITTGPWYGYTF

v_call: TRBV9
clone_size: .
j_call: TRBJ2-7
d_call: TRBD1
cdr3_nt: TGTGCCAGCAGCGTCGCCGGGACAGGTGGATACGAGCAGTACTTC
cdr3_aa: CASSVAGTGGYEQYF

v_call: TRBV11-3
clone_size: .
j_call: TRBJ1-1
d_call: TRBD1
cdr3_nt: TGTGCCAGCAGCTTAGTGGCGGGACAGGGGGTTTTAGACACTGAAGCTTTCTTT
cdr3_aa: CASSLVAGQGVLDTEAFF

v_call: TRBV2
clone_size: .
j_call: TRBJ2-3
d_call: TRBD2
cdr3_nt: TGTGCCAGCAGGAAAAGCGGGGGGGTGCTGGATACGCAGTATTTT
cdr3_aa: CASRKSGGVLDTQYF

v_call: TRBV19
clone_size: .
j_call: TRBJ2-1
d_call: TRBD2
cdr3_nt: TGTGCCAGTAGCAGCGGAAAGCGGGATTTTTTAAATGAGCAGTTCTTC
cdr3_aa: CASSSGKRDFLNEQFF

v_call: TRBV9
clone_size: .
j_call: TRBJ1-6
d_call: .
cdr3_nt: TGTGCCAGCAGCGGAGGACCCGGGGATTCACCCCTCCACTTT
cdr3_aa: CASSGGPGDSPLHF

v_call: TRBV28
clone_size: once
j_call: TRBJ1-3
d_call: .
cdr3_nt: TGTGCCAGCAGCCCGTGGGGGGGGCTGGGTGCTGGAAACACCATATATTTT
cdr3_aa: CASSPWGGLGAGNTIYF